The clone carrying this TCR beta chain was recorded at least ten times. Its antigen remains unknown. The CDR3 length is 19 residues. Germline V gives CDR1 SGHNT, CDR2 YENEEA. V was shortened by 4 bases and J by 0 bases, with 24 bases between the two germline ends. The TCR beta CDR3 regions underwent amplification using RNA transcripts as the source. With the HTBI primer set, the TCR CDR3 went through a first round of RT-PCR. TCRdb processed the multiplex PCR reads anew with MiXCR; each CDR3 protein has one entry. The sample consists of roughly 360,000 distinct CDR3 sequences, roughly 13% of them appearing once. The source of the sample is a study of T cells in Graves' hyperthyroidism and ophthalmopathy. Study-level findings and limits: Ophthalmopathy cases were set apart from stable hyperthyroidism by a 13 V-J model. Blood shared most expanded thyroid clonotypes above 0.001.

The chain uses TRBV11-3 and TRBJ1-2, with no clear D. The clonotype originates from a young man with Graves' hyperthyroidism that later progressed to Graves' ophthalmopathy. The sample was blood. CDR3 protein: CASSSPNPSVPGANYGYTF. The CDR3 DNA sequence: TGTGCCAGCAGCTCCCCGAACCCCTCAGTGCCCGGGGCTAACTATGGCTACACCTTC.